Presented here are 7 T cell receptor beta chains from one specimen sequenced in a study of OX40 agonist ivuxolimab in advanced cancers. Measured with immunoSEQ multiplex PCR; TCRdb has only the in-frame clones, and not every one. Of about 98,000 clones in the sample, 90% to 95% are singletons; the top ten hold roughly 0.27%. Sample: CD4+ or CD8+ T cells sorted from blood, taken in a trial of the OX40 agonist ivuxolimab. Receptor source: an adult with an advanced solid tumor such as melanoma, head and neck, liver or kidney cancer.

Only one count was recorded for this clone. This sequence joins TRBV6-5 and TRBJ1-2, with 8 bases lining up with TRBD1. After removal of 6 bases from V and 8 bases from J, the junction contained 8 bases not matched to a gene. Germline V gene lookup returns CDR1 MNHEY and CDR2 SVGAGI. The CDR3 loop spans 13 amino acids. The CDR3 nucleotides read TGTGCCAGCAGATTCAGGGGGCGCGGAGGCTACACCTTC. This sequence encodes CASRFRGRGGYTF.

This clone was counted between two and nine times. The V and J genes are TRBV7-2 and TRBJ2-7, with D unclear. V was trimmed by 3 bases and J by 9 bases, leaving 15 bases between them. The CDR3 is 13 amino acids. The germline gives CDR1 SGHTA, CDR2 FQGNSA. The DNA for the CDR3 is TGTGCCAGCAGCTTCGATACCACGGGCTGGCAGTACGTC. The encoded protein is CASSFDTTGWQYV.

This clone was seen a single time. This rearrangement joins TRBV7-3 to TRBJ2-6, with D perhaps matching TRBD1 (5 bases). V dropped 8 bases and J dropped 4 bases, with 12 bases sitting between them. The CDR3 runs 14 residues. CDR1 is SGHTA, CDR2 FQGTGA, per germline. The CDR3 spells CASGLTVGANVLTF. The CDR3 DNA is TGTGCCAGCGGTTTGACAGTCGGGGCCAACGTCCTGACTTTC.

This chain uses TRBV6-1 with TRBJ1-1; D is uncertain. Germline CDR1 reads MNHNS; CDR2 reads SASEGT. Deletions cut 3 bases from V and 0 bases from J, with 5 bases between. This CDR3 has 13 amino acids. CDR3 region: CASSDVVNTEAFF. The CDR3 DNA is TGTGCCAGCAGTGATGTGGTGAACACTGAAGCTTTCTTT.

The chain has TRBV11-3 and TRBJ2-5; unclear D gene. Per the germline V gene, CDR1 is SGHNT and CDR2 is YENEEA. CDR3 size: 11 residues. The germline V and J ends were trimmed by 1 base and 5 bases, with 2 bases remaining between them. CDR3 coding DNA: TGTGCCAGCAGCTTAGTTGAGACCCAGTACTTC. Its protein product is CASSLVETQYF.

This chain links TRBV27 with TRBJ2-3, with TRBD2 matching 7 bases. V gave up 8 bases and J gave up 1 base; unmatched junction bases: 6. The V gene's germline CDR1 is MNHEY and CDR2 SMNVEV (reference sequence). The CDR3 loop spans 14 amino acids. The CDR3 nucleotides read TGTGCCAGCCGATCTACTAGCGGCACAGATACGCAGTATTTT. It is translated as CASRSTSGTDTQYF.

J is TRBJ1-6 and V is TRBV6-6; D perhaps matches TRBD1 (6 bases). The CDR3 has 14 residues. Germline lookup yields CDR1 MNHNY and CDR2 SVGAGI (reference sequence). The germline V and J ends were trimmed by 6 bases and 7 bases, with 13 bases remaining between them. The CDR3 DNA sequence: TGTGCCAGCAGGCAACAGGGCGAAAATTCACCCCTCCACTTT. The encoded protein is CASRQQGENSPLHF.